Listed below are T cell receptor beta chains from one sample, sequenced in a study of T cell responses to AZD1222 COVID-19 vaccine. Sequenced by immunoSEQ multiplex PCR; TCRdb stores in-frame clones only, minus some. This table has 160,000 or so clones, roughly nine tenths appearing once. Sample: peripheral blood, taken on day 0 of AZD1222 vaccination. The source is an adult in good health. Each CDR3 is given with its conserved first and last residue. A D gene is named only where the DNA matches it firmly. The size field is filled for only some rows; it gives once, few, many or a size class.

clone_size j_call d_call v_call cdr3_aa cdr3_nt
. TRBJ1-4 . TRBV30 CAWSVYSSNEKLFF TGTGCCTGGAGTGTATACAGCTCGAATGAAAAACTGTTTTTT
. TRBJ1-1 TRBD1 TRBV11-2 CASSGDRGGSEAFF TGTGCCAGCAGCGGGGACAGGGGAGGGTCTGAAGCTTTCTTT
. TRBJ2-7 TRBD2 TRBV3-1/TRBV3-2 CASSRGTSGRYEQYF TGTGCCAGCAGCCGAGGGACTAGCGGGAGATACGAGCAGTACTTC
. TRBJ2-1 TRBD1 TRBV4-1 CASSQAPDRGSEQFF TGCGCCAGCAGCCAAGCTCCCGACAGGGGGAGTGAGCAGTTCTTC
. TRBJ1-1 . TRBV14 CASSQGPQKNTEAFF TGTGCCAGCAGCCAAGGTCCACAGAAGAACACTGAAGCTTTCTTT
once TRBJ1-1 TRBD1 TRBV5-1 CASTLQGDTEAFF TGCGCCAGCACCTTACAGGGGGACACTGAAGCTTTCTTT
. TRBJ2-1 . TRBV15 CATSRIWMRQKNYNEQFF TGTGCCACCAGCAGGATATGGATGAGACAGAAAAATTACAATGAGCAGTTCTTC
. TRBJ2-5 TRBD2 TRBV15 CATSAGGTETQYF TGTGCCACCAGCGCGGGAGGAACTGAGACCCAGTACTTC
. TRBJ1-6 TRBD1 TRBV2 CASTRTGDSPLHF TGTGCCAGCACCCGGACAGGGGATTCACCCCTCCACTTT
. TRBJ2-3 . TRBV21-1 CASSTSTDTQYF TGTGCCAGCAGCACTAGCACAGATACGCAGTATTTT
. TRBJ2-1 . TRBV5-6 CASSSGTKGYNEQFF TGTGCCAGCAGCTCCGGGACGAAAGGGTACAATGAGCAGTTCTTC
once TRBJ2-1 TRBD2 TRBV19 CASRRTSGRPSYNEQFF TGTGCCAGTAGACGGACTAGCGGGAGGCCTTCCTACAATGAGCAGTTCTTC